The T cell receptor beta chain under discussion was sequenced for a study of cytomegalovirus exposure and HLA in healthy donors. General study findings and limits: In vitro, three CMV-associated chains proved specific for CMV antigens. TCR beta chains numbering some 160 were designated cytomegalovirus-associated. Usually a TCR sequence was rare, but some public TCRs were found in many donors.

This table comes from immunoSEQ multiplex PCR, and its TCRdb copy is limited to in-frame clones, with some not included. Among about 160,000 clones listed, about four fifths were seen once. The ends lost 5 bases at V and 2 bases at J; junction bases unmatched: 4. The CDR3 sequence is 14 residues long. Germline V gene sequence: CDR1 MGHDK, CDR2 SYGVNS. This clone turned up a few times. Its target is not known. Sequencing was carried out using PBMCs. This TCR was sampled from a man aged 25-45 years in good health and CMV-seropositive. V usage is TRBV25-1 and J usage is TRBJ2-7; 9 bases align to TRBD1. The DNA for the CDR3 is TGTGCCAGCAGTCCCTGGACAGGGGCCTACGAGCAGTACTTC. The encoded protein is CASSPWTGAYEQYF.